The clone carrying this T cell receptor beta chain showed up many times. This entry comes from a study of CD4 and CD8 cells across lung adenocarcinoma regions. The patients had localized lung adenocarcinoma, a non-small cell subtype. Each CDR3 protein is one row after TCRdb ran MiXCR on the PCR reads. Of approximately 25,000 distinct CDR3 sequences listed, approximately 50% are singletons. This CDR3 contains 17 residues. Germline values: CDR1 SGHVS, CDR2 FNYEAQ. The sequence was collected from a male donor with lung adenocarcinoma. The CD4 and CD8 labels of this study may be unreliable. V usage is TRBV7-6 and J usage is TRBJ2-1; D unclear. TRBJ2-7 explains the end of the DNA better; the J call may be wrong. Input material: CD8+ T cells from the center of a lung tumor. The CDR3 DNA follows: TGTGCCAGCAGCGGATATAGTAGAGTGGTGGTTTACCACGAGCAGTACTTC. The encoded protein is CASSGYSRVVVYHEQYF.